Listed here are 28 T cell receptor beta chains from one sample, sequenced in a study of T cells in localized non-small cell lung cancer. The assay was immunoSEQ multiplex PCR, and TCRdb's table has in-frame clones only and misses some. The sample shows about 9,600 clones, about 92% of them seen only once. This sample comprised peripheral blood, obtained before any cancer treatment. The receptors were gathered from a male donor aged 60 or over with stage III squamous cell lung carcinoma.

Here the CDR3 DNA reads TGTGCCAGCAGCGTAGAGGGGCGTGGACTAGCGAAGGGTGAGCAGTTCTTC. This encodes CASSVEGRGLAKGEQFF. The chain carries TRBV9 and TRBJ2-1; TRBD2 aligns across 9 bases. The CDR3 is 17 residues long. In germline, CDR1 is SGDLS, CDR2 YYNGEE. The J segment lost 9 bases and the V segment lost 0 bases, leaving 13 bases of the junction unmatched. The full variable domain, with the rest looked up from reference TRBV9 and TRBJ2-1, is DSGVTQTPKHLITATGQRVTLRCSPRSGDLSVYWYQQSLDQGLQFLIQYYNGEERAKGNILERFSAQQFPDLHSELNLSSLELGDSALYFCASSVEGRGLAKGEQFFGPGTRLTVL.

V is TRBV12-5 and J is TRBJ1-1, with 7 bases that match TRBD1. The V segment lost 2 bases and the J segment 5 bases; nucleotides outside the gene matches: 14. Per the germline V gene, CDR1 is LGHNT and CDR2 is FRNRAP. The length of the CDR3 is 17 residues. The CDR3 loop reads CASGLTVMIQGGTEAFF. The CDR3 DNA is TGTGCTAGTGGTTTGACCGTCATGATCCAGGGGGGTACTGAAGCTTTCTTT.

The rearrangement joins TRBV29-1 to TRBJ1-1; D remains ambiguous. The CDR3 has 12 residues. The V and J ends lost 8 bases and 3 bases respectively, with 13 bases between them. CDR1 is SQVTM and CDR2 is ANQGSEA in the germline V gene. The CDR3 DNA reads as TGCAGCTCAAGCAGTAGTGACACTGAAGCTTTCTTT. As protein: CSSSSSDTEAFF.

The rearrangement joins TRBV29-1 to TRBJ1-1, with D perhaps TRBD1 (6 bases). This CDR3 is 13 amino acids long. The V end was cut by 6 bases, the J end by 0 bases, with 11 bases between. Germline V gene lookup returns CDR1 SQVTM and CDR2 ANQGSEA. The CDR3 DNA is TGCAGCGTGGGGGGGGGCATGAACACTGAAGCTTTCTTT. It specifies CSVGGGMNTEAFF.

The CDR3 region is CAWRESGDSPLHF. The CDR3 DNA follows: TGTGCCTGGAGAGAGTCTGGCGATTCACCCCTCCACTTT. The rearrangement uses TRBV30 and TRBJ1-6; D not resolved. Trimming took off 3 bases at V and 8 bases at J, with 11 bases between the two ends. The CDR3 totals 13 residues. CDR1 is GTSNPN and CDR2 is SVGIG in the germline V gene (reference sequence).

A few counts support this clone. This sequence joins TRBV28 and TRBJ2-7; either TRBD1 or TRBD2 may fit D (5 bases each). Germline V gene sequence: CDR1 MDHEN, CDR2 SYDVKM. Trimming left V 7 bases short and J 5 bases short, with 18 bases between. This CDR3 is 14 amino acids long. The CDR3 DNA follows: TGTGCCAGCACCGTCGTATCAGGGAGTCACGAGCAGTACTTC. As protein: CASTVVSGSHEQYF. The complete variable domain, with remaining parts taken from reference TRBV28 and TRBJ2-7, reads DVKVTQSSRYLVKRTGEKVFLECVQDMDHENMFWYRQDPGLGLRLIYFSYDVKMKEKGDIPEGYSVSREKKERFSLILESASTNQTSMYLCASTVVSGSHEQYFGPGTRLTVT.

The gene calls are TRBV6-1 and TRBJ1-2; 9 bases line up with TRBD1. Germline CDR1 reads MNHNS; CDR2 reads SASEGT. V lost 9 bases, J lost 7 bases, and 6 bases stayed unmatched. This CDR3 contains 12 residues. The CDR3 sequence is CASGDRVVGYTF. The DNA for the CDR3 is TGTGCCAGTGGGGACAGGGTTGTTGGCTACACCTTC.

The gene calls are TRBV29-1 and TRBJ2-1; 9 bases agree with TRBD1. J gave up 9 bases and V 4 bases, and 4 bases lay outside the gene matches. The CDR3 totals 12 residues. CDR1 is SQVTM, CDR2 ANQGSEA, per germline. DNA for the CDR3: TGCAGCGTTGGGACAGGGGTGGTTGAGCAGTTCTTC. Translated, it gives CSVGTGVVEQFF.

The genes are TRBV9 and TRBJ2-6; 9 bases line up with TRBD1. The CDR3 is 18 residues long. Germline V gives CDR1 SGDLS, CDR2 YYNGEE. Unmatched junction bases numbered 6, after V lost 1 base and J lost 1 base. CDR3 DNA: TGTGCCAGCAGCGTATCGAACAGGGGGCAATCTGGGGCCAACGTCCTGACTTTC. It codes for CASSVSNRGQSGANVLTF.

This chain connects TRBV7-3 to TRBJ2-5; no reliable D call. Per the germline V gene, CDR1 is SGHTA and CDR2 is FQGTGA. The length of the CDR3 is 13 residues. V lost 5 bases and J lost 1, with 8 bases in between. CDR3 sequence reads: CASSQSPQETQYF. For the CDR3, the DNA is TGTGCCAGCAGCCAGAGCCCCCAAGAGACCCAGTACTTC.

This chain uses TRBV11-1 with TRBJ2-1; TRBD2 matches at 7 bases. In germline, CDR1 is SGHAT, CDR2 FQDESV (reference sequence). V lost 4 bases, J lost 4 bases, and 10 bases stayed unmatched. The CDR3 is 16 amino acids. In nucleotides, the CDR3 is TGTGCCAGCAGCTGGGAACCGGGACTACCATACAATGAGCAGTTCTTC. This translates into CASSWEPGLPYNEQFF. Together with reference TRBV11-1 and TRBJ2-1, the CDR3 gives the full variable domain: EAEVAQSPRYKITEKSQAVAFWCDPISGHATLYWYRQILGQGPELLVQFQDESVVDDSQLPKDRFSAERLKGVDSTLKIQPAELGDSAMYLCASSWEPGLPYNEQFFGPGTRLTVL.

This rearrangement joins TRBV7-6 to TRBJ2-7, with 11 bases that match TRBD1. V lost 5 bases, J lost 7 bases, and 13 bases stayed unmatched. This CDR3 is 16 amino acids long. Looked up from germline, CDR1 is SGHVS and CDR2 is FNYEAQ. CDR3 protein: CASSPTGTGGQMEQYF. The CDR3 DNA sequence: TGTGCCAGCAGCCCCACCGGGACAGGGGGACAAATGGAGCAGTACTTC.

V usage is TRBV5-1 and J usage is TRBJ2-5, with D perhaps matching TRBD2 (6 bases). With 0 bases removed from V and 1 base from J, the gap between germline ends came to 16 bases. The CDR3 runs 17 residues. CDR1 is SGHRS and CDR2 is YFSETQ in the germline V gene. The CDR3 region is CASSLGSGNPIQETQYF. CDR3 sequence (DNA): TGCGCCAGCAGCTTGGGTAGCGGCAATCCCATCCAAGAGACCCAGTACTTC. The full variable domain, in which reference TRBV5-1 and TRBJ2-5 provide the parts outside the CDR3, is KAGVTQTPRYLIKTRGQQVTLSCSPISGHRSVSWYQQTPGQGLQFLFEYFSETQRNKGNFPGRFSGRQFSNSRSEMNVSTLELGDSALYLCASSLGSGNPIQETQYFGPGTRLLVL.

The CDR3 reads CASSARLGNTIYF. DNA of the CDR3: TGTGCCAGCAGCGCCCGCCTTGGAAACACCATATATTTT. This chain links TRBV7-8 with TRBJ1-3; D remains ambiguous. This CDR3 contains 13 residues. The ends were cut back, 5 bases at V and 3 bases at J, with 8 bases in the middle. CDR1 is SGHVS, CDR2 FQNEAQ, per germline.

V gene TRBV18 combines with J gene TRBJ1-4; unclear D gene. This CDR3 has 15 residues. Germline-derived CDR1 and CDR2 are KGHSH and LQKENI. The V gene lost 0 bases and the J gene lost 5 bases, with 10 bases spanning the gap. In nucleotides, the CDR3 is TGTGCCAGCTCACCACCGACGGGAATCAATGAAAAACTGTTTTTT. Amino acids: CASSPPTGINEKLFF.

This clone appeared once. The chain couples TRBV28 to TRBJ1-4, with 9 nucleotides matching TRBD1. The CDR3 extends over 16 amino acids. V was pared by 6 bases and J by 7 bases, with 12 bases of the junction left unmatched. The germline V gene encodes CDR1 MDHEN and CDR2 SYDVKM. CDR3 nucleotide sequence: TGTGCCAGCAGCTCAGCCACGGGACAGGGCCCTGAAAAACTGTTTTTT. Protein: CASSSATGQGPEKLFF.

The gene calls are TRBV6-5 and TRBJ1-1; D is unclear. CDR1 MNHEY and CDR2 SVGAGI come from the germline V gene. V gave up 7 bases and J gave up 2 bases, with 11 bases separating them. The CDR3 is 13 amino acids. This chain's CDR3 is CASNGNINTEAFF. The CDR3 DNA sequence: TGTGCCAGCAATGGGAACATAAACACTGAAGCTTTCTTT.

This sequence joins TRBV5-1 and TRBJ2-3, with D tentatively TRBD1 (6 bases). The CDR3 is 14 residues long. Germline V gene data show CDR1 as SGHRS and CDR2 as YFSETQ. V was cut by 4 bases and J by 6 bases, with 15 bases left in between. The CDR3 loop is CASSNDTGRDTQYF. The CDR3 DNA sequence: TGCGCCAGCAGCAATGATACAGGGCGGGATACGCAGTATTTT.

The sample holds a few counts of this clone. CDR3 bases: TGTGCCAGCAGCCGACAGGTTGAGGACACTGAAGCTTTCTTT. It translates to CASSRQVEDTEAFF. This chain joins TRBV6-4 and TRBJ1-1, with D maybe TRBD1 (6 bases). The CDR3 length is 14 residues. The germline V and J ends were trimmed by 6 bases and 3 bases, with 14 bases remaining between them. The germline gives CDR1 MRHNA, CDR2 SNTAGT.

The gene calls are TRBV5-1 and TRBJ2-5, with D tentatively TRBD1 or TRBD2 (5 bases each). V was pared by 4 bases and J by 4 bases, with 17 bases between. This CDR3 comprises 15 residues. Germline values: CDR1 SGHRS, CDR2 YFSETQ. The CDR3 DNA reads as TGCGCCAGCAGCCTCGGGGCCGGCCCAGGAGAGACCCAGTACTTC. Translated, it gives CASSLGAGPGETQYF.

Comment on this clone: A read error may produce the germline difference seen at one junction end. V and J are TRBV29-1 and TRBJ1-1; D is unresolved. The V gene's germline CDR1 is SQVTM and CDR2 ANQGSEA. This CDR3 has 12 amino acids. CDR3: CSALDLNAEAFF. CDR3 DNA sequence: TGCAGCGCCCTGGACCTGAACGCTGAAGCTTTCTTT.

V gene TRBV7-2 combines with J gene TRBJ1-4; the D gene is possibly TRBD1 (5 bases). The CDR3 is made up of 15 amino acids. Per the germline V gene, CDR1 is SGHTA and CDR2 is FQGNSA. V was pared by 4 bases and J by 5 bases, with 14 bases between. For the CDR3, the DNA is TGTGCCAGCAGCTCCTCAGGGTGGGAAAATGAAAAACTGTTTTTT. It is translated as CASSSSGWENEKLFF.

The chain uses TRBV5-6 and TRBJ2-4; D unresolved. CDR1 is SGHDT, CDR2 YYEEEE, per germline. V was shortened by 2 bases and J by 0 bases, with 12 bases between the two germline ends. This CDR3 contains 16 residues. In DNA, the CDR3 is TGTGCCAGCAGCTTTTCCGGACCGAGAGCCAAAAACATTCAGTACTTC. This gives the protein CASSFSGPRAKNIQYF.

This clone has more than one count but fewer than ten. The chain couples TRBV7-8 to TRBJ2-5, with D possibly matching TRBD2 (7 bases). The germline V gene encodes CDR1 SGHVS and CDR2 FQNEAQ. V was trimmed by 5 bases and J by 5 bases, leaving 21 bases between them. This CDR3 comprises 16 residues. The CDR3 sequence: CASSPPGRTGGETQYF. In DNA, the CDR3 is TGTGCCAGCAGCCCGCCGGGGAGGACGGGGGGCGAGACCCAGTACTTC.

The chain is built from TRBV6-5 and TRBJ2-1; 8 nucleotides match TRBD2. V lost 6 bases to trimming and J lost 9 bases; unmatched junction nucleotides: 10. The CDR3 covers 14 residues. Germline V gene lookup returns CDR1 MNHEY and CDR2 SVGAGI. CDR3 loop: CASRRPGLAGEQFF. The CDR3 DNA sequence: TGTGCCAGCAGGCGACCCGGACTAGCCGGTGAGCAGTTCTTC.

The chain recombines TRBV4-2 with TRBJ1-1, with D perhaps TRBD1 (6 bases). Germline V gene data show CDR1 as LGHNA and CDR2 as YNFKEQ. The V end lost 1 base, the J end lost 5 bases, and 17 bases lay between the germline ends. The CDR3 runs 16 residues. This chain's CDR3 is CASSQVRSGGETEAFF. As DNA, the CDR3 is TGTGCCAGCAGCCAAGTCCGATCGGGGGGCGAGACTGAAGCTTTCTTT.

This chain uses TRBV4-3 with TRBJ1-1, with no clear D. This CDR3 spans 15 amino acids. V shed 4 bases and J shed 1 base, with 13 bases lying between them. Germline CDR1 reads LGHNA; CDR2 reads YSLEER. The CDR3, as DNA: TGCGCCAGCAGCCCCCAAACGGACGGGAACACTGAAGCTTTCTTT. Amino acid sequence: CASSPQTDGNTEAFF.

V is TRBV5-4 and J is TRBJ2-7, with 7 bases identical to TRBD1. The CDR3 length is 16 residues. Germline V gene data show CDR1 as SGHNT and CDR2 as YYREEE (reference sequence). V shed 4 bases, J shed 6 bases, and the junction held 16 bases outside the gene matches. Here the CDR3 DNA reads TGTGCCAGCAGCCCCCGGGGACAGCCCCGTCGGGCCGAGCAGTACTTC. Translating gives CASSPRGQPRRAEQYF.